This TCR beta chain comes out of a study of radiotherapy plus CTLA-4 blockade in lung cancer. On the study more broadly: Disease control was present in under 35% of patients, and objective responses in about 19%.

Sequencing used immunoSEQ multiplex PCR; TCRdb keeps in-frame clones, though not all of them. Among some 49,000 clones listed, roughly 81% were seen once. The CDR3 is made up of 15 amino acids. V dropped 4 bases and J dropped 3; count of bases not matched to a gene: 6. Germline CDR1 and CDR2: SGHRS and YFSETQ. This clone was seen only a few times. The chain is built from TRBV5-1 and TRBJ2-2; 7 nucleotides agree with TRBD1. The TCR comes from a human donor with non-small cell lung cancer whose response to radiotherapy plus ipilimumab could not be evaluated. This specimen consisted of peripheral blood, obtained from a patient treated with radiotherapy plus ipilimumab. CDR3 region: CASSPGQGDTGELFF. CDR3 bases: TGCGCCAGCAGCCCGGGGCAGGGGGACACCGGGGAGCTGTTTTTT.